This T cell receptor (beta chain) appears in the sequencing data of a study of blood T cell repertoires in COVID-19. Study background: Material from acute and convalescent COVID-19 was sourced from the United States, Italy and Spain. In each case, the material was cDNA or gDNA derived from T cells, B-cell-depleted T cells, or PBMCs.

The data were produced by immunoSEQ multiplex PCR, yet TCRdb's version contains in-frame clones alone and is incomplete. The sample lists some 250,000 clones; about 70% were seen once. V was pared by 2 bases and J by 7 bases, with 3 bases between. The germline CDR1 and CDR2 sequences are LNHDA and SQIVND (reference sequence). The CDR3 extends over 12 amino acids. The chain has TRBV19 and TRBJ1-6; the D is unclear. The receptor was derived from a woman older than 75 with acute or convalescent COVID-19. Specimen: peripheral blood. CDR3 sequence reads: CASSIPNSPLHF. The CDR3, as DNA: TGTGCCAGTAGTATACCGAATTCACCCCTCCACTTT.